This TCR beta chain was sequenced in a study of regulatory T cells in long-lasting Graves disease. Overall study context: Those Graves' patients who were newly diagnosed had been on antithyroid drugs under 3 months.

The germline CDR1 and CDR2 sequences are SGHRS and YFSETQ. There are 16 residues in the CDR3. J lost 2 bases, V lost 4 bases, and 5 bases had no gene match. The study, taken as a whole, reports: Persistent disease favored TRBV28, TRBJ1-2 and TRBJ2-5. In persistent patients, shared public clonotypes (more than 2,500) outnumbered those in new patients (approximately 880).

This clonotype was picked up a small number of times. Its antigen is undetermined. The time point denotes: newly diagnosed GD, antithyroid drugs for less than 3 months. From PBMCs, RNA was extracted and then used to make the TCR library. A blood draw put around 9 milliliters of peripheral blood into EDTA tubes. The authors built TCR beta libraries using iRepertoire HTBI primers and Arm-PCR of CDR3 regions. One entry per CDR3 protein results from TCRdb running MiXCR on the multiplex PCR reads. The sample lists under 700,000 distinct CDR3 sequences, more than 15% occurring once. These data are also associated with another study on T cells in Graves' hyperthyroidism and ophthalmopathy.

The TCR comes from a woman aged 35-65 years with Graves disease. The chain couples TRBV5-1 to TRBJ2-5; TRBD2 matches at 13 bases. Sequenced material: peripheral blood mononuclear cells (PBMCs), taken at new diagnosis, from a patient treated with antithyroid drugs. The CDR3 bases are TGCGCCAGCAGCCGACTAGCGGGGGGCTTTCAAGAGACCCAGTACTTC. Residues: CASSRLAGGFQETQYF.